This entry concerns a single T cell receptor (beta chain). These data come from a study of control samples from healthy donors and cancer patients. Method: immunoSEQ multiplex PCR; TCRdb's copy keeps in-frame clones and lacks some. The table lists some 140,000 clones, 75% to 90% of them singletons, with approximately 9% in the top ten. Trimming took off 1 base at V and 2 bases at J, with 13 bases between the two ends. This CDR3 comprises 15 residues. The germline CDR1 and CDR2 sequences are SGHRS and YFSETQ. Sequencing was performed on blood. The rearrangement links TRBV5-1 to TRBJ2-7, with D possibly being TRBD1 (6 bases). The source is a woman in her 30s in good health. The chain's CDR3 is CASSLIQGPAYEQYF. The CDR3 nucleotides are TGCGCCAGCAGCTTGATACAGGGACCTGCCTACGAGCAGTACTTC.